This TCR beta chain appears in the sequencing data of a study of regulatory T cells in long-lasting Graves disease. Time point here: persistent/refractory GD, antithyroid drugs over 5 years with positive TRAb. The authors made the TCR library using RNA they extracted from PBMCs. Construction of the TCR beta libraries employed iRepertoire HTBI primers in conjunction with Arm-PCR of CDR3 regions. TCRdb reprocessed the multiplex PCR reads with MiXCR, giving one entry per CDR3 protein. This table holds a few hundred thousand distinct CDR3 sequences, roughly 23% found once. Study observations and caveats: Persistent disease preferred TRBV28, TRBJ1-2 and TRBJ2-5.

The sample holds many counts of this clonotype. The target antigen is unknown. The CDR3 loop spans 16 amino acids. Deletions cut 3 bases from V and 2 bases from J, with 16 bases between. Germline V gives CDR1 SEHNR, CDR2 FQNEAQ (reference sequence). The receptor's source is a female donor with Graves disease. This material consisted of peripheral blood mononuclear cells (PBMCs), taken when the disease was refractory, from a patient treated with antithyroid drugs. The genes are TRBV7-9 and TRBJ2-5; possible D gene TRBD2, 6 bases. In DNA form, the CDR3 reads TGTGCCAGCAGCTTGTTGGCGGGACTTCTACAAGAGACCCAGTACTTC. Its translation: CASSLLAGLLQETQYF. The complete variable domain, with remaining parts taken from reference TRBV7-9 and TRBJ2-5, reads DTGVSQNPRHKITKRGQNVTFRCDPISEHNRLYWYRQTLGQGPEFLTYFQNEAQLEKSRLLSDRFSAERPKGSFSTLEIQRTEQGDSAMYLCASSLLAGLLQETQYFGPGTRLLVL.